The 29 T cell receptor beta chains below were found in one sample sequenced in a study of T cell responses to AZD1222 COVID-19 vaccine (dated by TCRdb to about 2021). The library came from the immunoSEQ multiplex PCR assay. TCRdb holds this immuneACCESS table with in-frame rearrangements only. Some clones are missing; in checked studies, unresolved V genes explain under half, and the rest has no known cause. The table for this sample lists approximately 150,000 clones; approximately 90% of them were counted only once. The ten top clones hold around 1.5% of the sample. Interpreted using the paper, the time point label stands for: baseline before first vaccination. The source material was peripheral blood, sampled on day 0 of AZD1222 vaccination. The receptors stem from an adult in good health.

This chain uses TRBV25-1 with TRBJ1-2; 11 nucleotides agree with TRBD1. CDR3 length equals 17 residues. Per the germline V gene, CDR1 is MGHDK and CDR2 is SYGVNS. The J segment lost 5 bases and the V segment lost 5 bases, leaving 13 bases of the junction unmatched. CDR3 DNA: TGTGCCAGCAGTCCCGGGACAGGGGGGAGCAAGCGATATGGCTACACCTTC. Protein sequence: CASSPGTGGSKRYGYTF.

V usage is TRBV7-9 and J usage is TRBJ2-1; 8 nucleotides match TRBD2. The germline CDR1 and CDR2 sequences are SEHNR and FQNEAQ (reference sequence). The CDR3 covers 14 residues. J lost 4 bases, V lost 5 bases, and 4 bases had no gene match. The CDR3 sequence is CASSPGLGYNEQFF. The CDR3 region has the DNA TGTGCCAGCAGCCCGGGACTAGGGTACAATGAGCAGTTCTTC. Full variable domain (outside the CDR3, taken from reference TRBV7-9 and TRBJ2-1): DTGVSQNPRHKITKRGQNVTFRCDPISEHNRLYWYRQTLGQGPEFLTYFQNEAQLEKSRLLSDRFSAERPKGSFSTLEIQRTEQGDSAMYLCASSPGLGYNEQFFGPGTRLTVL.

The V call is TRBV27, the J call TRBJ1-4; D is ambiguous. Germline V CDR1 and CDR2: MNHEY, SMNVEV (reference sequence). With 3 bases removed from V and 8 bases from J, the gap between germline ends came to 16 bases. The CDR3 runs to 15 residues. The CDR3 loop reads CASSFSGWGREKLFF. CDR3 bases: TGTGCCAGCAGTTTCAGTGGCTGGGGTCGCGAAAAACTGTTTTTT.

The chain employs TRBV27 and TRBJ1-3; 8 bases map to TRBD1. The CDR3 totals 16 residues. In germline, CDR1 is MNHEY, CDR2 SMNVEV (reference sequence). Germline trimming cut 5 bases from V and 0 bases from J; bases unmatched to any gene: 6. The CDR3 nucleotides are TGTGCCAGCAGTCGACAGGGGTCTCTCTCTGGAAACACCATATATTTT. It yields the protein CASSRQGSLSGNTIYF.

V gene TRBV19 combines with J gene TRBJ1-2; D not certain. Deletions cut 2 bases from V and 2 bases from J, with 6 bases between. CDR3 size: 13 residues. In germline, CDR1 is LNHDA, CDR2 SQIVND (reference sequence). Here the CDR3 DNA reads TGTGCCAGTAGTATAACCACAAACTATGGCTACACCTTC. This sequence encodes CASSITTNYGYTF.

This sequence joins TRBV21-1 and TRBJ1-4; the table calls TRBD1, which could not be checked here. TRBV21-1 is given as a pseudogene. The CDR3 length is 19 residues. The CDR3 spells CASSKEGTILPHQKRKLFF. The DNA for the CDR3 is TGTGCCAGCAGCAAAGAGGGGACAATTCTACCCCACCAGAAGCGAAAACTGTTTTTT.

V gene TRBV7-6 combines with J gene TRBJ1-3; 7 bases are shared with TRBD1. Germline V gene sequence: CDR1 SGHVS, CDR2 FNYEAQ. V dropped 4 bases and J dropped 7; count of bases not matched to a gene: 4. This CDR3 has 13 amino acids. The CDR3 sequence: CASSSRQGNTIYF. In nucleotides, the CDR3 is TGTGCCAGCAGCTCCCGACAGGGCAACACCATATATTTT.

This chain links TRBV24-1 with TRBJ2-7; possibly TRBD2 for D (5 bases). The V gene's germline CDR1 is KGHDR and CDR2 SFDVKD. V lost 4 bases and J 3 bases, leaving 15 bases between the germline ends. The CDR3 contains 15 residues. The CDR3 loop reads CATSEGGSGGYEQYF. The CDR3 coding sequence is TGTGCCACCAGTGAAGGCGGGTCCGGAGGCTACGAGCAGTACTTC.

The chain joins TRBV30 to TRBJ1-3; D not resolved. Germline CDR1 is GTSNPN and CDR2 is SVGIG (reference sequence). The CDR3 extends over 14 amino acids. V was trimmed by 2 bases and J by 0 bases, leaving 8 bases between them. This CDR3 reads CAWSPGSSGNTIYF. CDR3 bases: TGTGCCTGGAGTCCCGGTAGCTCTGGAAACACCATATATTTT.

The V and J genes are TRBV6-5 and TRBJ1-1, with a possible D match to TRBD1 (6 bases). The CDR3 totals 13 residues. Germline CDR1 reads MNHEY; CDR2 reads SVGAGI. V lost 5 bases and J 0 bases, leaving 7 bases between the germline ends. CDR3 protein: CASSTGLNTEAFF. Written as DNA, the CDR3 is TGTGCCAGCAGTACAGGGCTGAACACTGAAGCTTTCTTT.

The V call is TRBV30, the J call TRBJ1-1; D is undetermined. Trimming removed 2 bases at V and 3 bases at J, with 19 bases between. Germline V gene sequence: CDR1 GTSNPN, CDR2 SVGIG (reference sequence). This CDR3 has 16 residues. CDR3 amino acids: CAWSRALISTDTEAFF. As DNA, the CDR3 is TGTGCCTGGAGTCGAGCCCTCATATCGACCGACACTGAAGCTTTCTTT. Together with reference TRBV30 and TRBJ1-1, the CDR3 gives the full variable domain: SQTIHQWPATLVQPVGSPLSLECTVEGTSNPNLYWYRQAAGRGLQLLFYSVGIGQISSEVPQNLSASRPQDRQFILSSKKLLLSDSGFYLCAWSRALISTDTEAFFGQGTRLTVV.

The V and J genes are TRBV15 and TRBJ2-1, with 12 bases lining up with TRBD2. Germline CDR1 is LNHNV and CDR2 is YYDKDF (reference sequence). The V and J ends lost 0 bases and 5 bases, in that order; junction bases with no gene match: 5. The CDR3 spans 17 residues. CDR3 in DNA: TGTGCCACCAGCAGAGATAGGCTAGCGGGAGGGCACAATGAGCAGTTCTTC. Translated: CATSRDRLAGGHNEQFF.

The gene calls are TRBV19 and TRBJ1-1; TRBD1 is a possible D gene (6 bases). Germline-derived CDR1 and CDR2 are LNHDA and SQIVND (reference sequence). This CDR3 comprises 14 residues. V shed 5 bases and J shed 6 bases, with 16 bases lying between them. The CDR3 nucleotides read TGTGCCAGTAGTCCCGCAGGGGTTCGAGCTGAAGCTTTCTTT. It is translated as CASSPAGVRAEAFF.

The gene calls are TRBV6-5 and TRBJ1-1; D gene uncertain. The CDR3 has 13 amino acids. The germline CDR1 and CDR2 sequences are MNHEY and SVGAGI. The V end lost 5 bases, the J end lost 7 bases, and 14 bases lay between the germline ends. The CDR3: CASSQPPVLEAFF. As DNA, the CDR3 is TGTGCCAGCAGTCAGCCGCCCGTTCTTGAAGCTTTCTTT.

The chain couples TRBV5-1 to TRBJ2-7, with TRBD2 identical over 9 bases. The germline V gene encodes CDR1 SGHRS and CDR2 YFSETQ. This CDR3 is 14 amino acids long. V shed 7 bases and J 3 bases; nucleotides not matched to a gene: 8. The CDR3 is CASCSGSGGYEQYF. The CDR3 bases are TGCGCCAGCTGTTCGGGTAGCGGGGGCTACGAGCAGTACTTC. Combining the CDR3 with reference TRBV5-1 and TRBJ2-7 gives the whole variable domain KAGVTQTPRYLIKTRGQQVTLSCSPISGHRSVSWYQQTPGQGLQFLFEYFSETQRNKGNFPGRFSGRQFSNSRSEMNVSTLELGDSALYLCASCSGSGGYEQYFGPGTRLTVT.

V gene TRBV6-5 combines with J gene TRBJ1-6, with TRBD1 as a possible D gene (5 bases). Germline loops: CDR1 MNHEY, CDR2 SVGAGI. The ends were cut back, 5 bases at V and 0 bases at J, with 8 bases in the middle. The CDR3 extends over 15 amino acids. The CDR3 coding sequence is TGTGCCAGCAGTCCTGGGACCTCCTATAATTCACCCCTCCACTTT. This sequence encodes CASSPGTSYNSPLHF.

The J gene is TRBJ2-2, the V gene TRBV7-6; 7 bases line up with TRBD2. The junction had 9 bases not matched to a gene; V was cut back by 0 bases and J by 8 bases. CDR1 is SGHVS and CDR2 is FNYEAQ in the germline V gene. The CDR3 has 16 residues. This CDR3 is CASSLALAAQSGELFF. As DNA, the CDR3 is TGTGCCAGCAGCTTAGCGCTAGCGGCACAATCGGGGGAGCTGTTTTTT.

This clone was observed a few times. The V gene is TRBV5-4, the J gene TRBJ1-5, with TRBD1 as a possible D gene (6 bases). Trimming pared 0 bases from V and 5 bases from J, leaving 12 bases between. The CDR3 contains 15 residues. Germline V gives CDR1 SGHNT, CDR2 YYREEE (reference sequence). CDR3 sequence reads: CASSLDRAVDQPQHF. The CDR3 nucleotides are TGTGCCAGCAGCTTGGACAGGGCGGTTGATCAGCCCCAGCATTTT.

The chain has TRBV27 and TRBJ1-2, with D possibly TRBD1 on 5 matching bases. In germline, CDR1 is MNHEY, CDR2 SMNVEV (reference sequence). The V end was cut by 3 bases, the J end by 8 bases, with 13 bases between. This CDR3 spans 13 amino acids. The CDR3 sequence: CASSLFPGGGYTF. For the CDR3, the DNA is TGTGCCAGCAGTTTGTTTCCGGGGGGAGGCTACACCTTC.

In its sample, this clone was seen once. This chain joins TRBV10-3 and TRBJ2-1; D is uncertain. This CDR3 is 12 amino acids long. CDR1 and CDR2 (germline): ENHRY, SYGVKD. The germline V and J ends were trimmed by 1 base and 9 bases, with 7 bases remaining between them. This CDR3 reads CAISELSTEQFF. The CDR3 DNA sequence: TGTGCCATCAGTGAGTTGAGCACTGAGCAGTTCTTC.

The chain has TRBV28 and TRBJ1-2; 10 nucleotides match TRBD1. Losses at the gene ends were 4 bases for V and 8 bases for J; bases not matched to a gene: 7. The CDR3 contains 14 residues. The germline CDR1 and CDR2 sequences are MDHEN and SYDVKM. CDR3 coding DNA: TGTGCCAGCAGTTCGAGACAGGGGGCGCGAGGCTACACCTTC. It codes for CASSSRQGARGYTF.

V usage is TRBV4-2 and J usage is TRBJ2-7, with 9 bases lining up with TRBD2. Trimming cost V 0 bases and J 2 bases; bases outside gene matches: 14. Germline CDR1 and CDR2: LGHNA and YNFKEQ. CDR3 size: 19 residues. The CDR3 bases are TGTGCCAGCAGCCAAGATTTGACTAGCGGCCAGACAGGCGCCTACGAGCAGTACTTC. Translated, it gives CASSQDLTSGQTGAYEQYF.

The genes are TRBV18 and TRBJ1-6; D remains ambiguous. The CDR3 spans 14 residues. Germline V lookup: CDR1 KGHSH, CDR2 LQKENI. V lost 3 bases and J lost 8, with 11 bases in between. CDR3 nucleotide sequence: TGTGCCAGCTCACCCAGAATCCCCGATTCACCCCTCCACTTT. Translation gives CASSPRIPDSPLHF.

The chain uses TRBV7-8 and TRBJ2-5, with D perhaps matching TRBD2 (5 bases). Germline-derived CDR1 and CDR2 are SGHVS and FQNEAQ. The V end was cut by 1 base, the J end by 5 bases, with 11 bases between. The CDR3 totals 14 residues. In DNA form, the CDR3 reads TGTGCCAGCAGCTTAGGCCGAACTAGGGAGACCCAGTACTTC. The encoded protein is CASSLGRTRETQYF.

The CDR3 sequence is CASSSQKVNRGTEAFF. The CDR3 nucleotides read TGTGCCAGCAGCTCCCAGAAGGTCAACAGGGGCACTGAAGCTTTCTTT. The rearrangement links TRBV7-2 to TRBJ1-1; TRBD1 matches 7 bases. The germline gives CDR1 SGHTA, CDR2 FQGNSA. Trimming took 4 bases from V and 4 from J; bases not matched to a gene: 12. The CDR3 covers 16 residues.

V usage is TRBV5-1 and J usage is TRBJ1-3; 8 nucleotides align to TRBD1. The V segment lost 4 bases and the J segment 0 bases; nucleotides outside the gene matches: 6. This CDR3 is 16 amino acids long. Per the germline V gene, CDR1 is SGHRS and CDR2 is YFSETQ. This CDR3 reads CASSTGTGDSGNTIYF. CDR3 DNA sequence: TGCGCCAGCAGCACCGGGACAGGAGACTCTGGAAACACCATATATTTT.

The chain uses TRBV4-1 and TRBJ2-7; possible D gene TRBD2, 6 bases. V was clipped by 0 bases and J by 1 base, with 19 bases between them. The V gene's germline CDR1 is MGHRA and CDR2 YSYEKL. The CDR3 covers 18 residues. DNA of the CDR3: TGCGCCAGCAGCCAAGAGGCCCCGGGAGCCTCGGAATCCTACGAGCAGTACTTC. Translated, it gives CASSQEAPGASESYEQYF.

CDR3 sequence (DNA): TGTGCCAGCAGCCCTACGACAGGCGCCGTATCACCCCTCCACTTT. It translates to CASSPTTGAVSPLHF. The chain combines TRBV5-5 with TRBJ1-6, with a possible D match to TRBD1 (6 bases). The germline V gene has CDR1 SGHKS and CDR2 YYEKEE (reference sequence). The ends were cut back, 4 bases at V and 10 bases at J, with 18 bases in the middle. This CDR3 comprises 15 residues.

This chain uses TRBV11-1 with TRBJ1-2; D might be TRBD1 (5 bases). The germline V gene has CDR1 SGHAT and CDR2 FQDESV (reference sequence). V was clipped by 5 bases and J by 4 bases, with 11 bases between them. The CDR3 contains 13 residues. The chain's CDR3 is CASSTGGGYGYTF. The CDR3 DNA reads TGTGCCAGCAGCACCGGGGGAGGCTATGGCTACACCTTC.